Here is one T cell receptor beta chain with its context. These data belong to a study of monozygotic twins with inflammatory bowel disease. Blood was drawn once per donor, and each sample measured under 3 ml. TCRdb reanalyzed the 5' RACE reads and collapses them to one entry per CDR3 protein, without DNA. This sample's clone table lists around 97,000 distinct CDR3 sequences. This CDR3 has 14 amino acids. Germline V gives CDR1 KGHSH, CDR2 LQKENI. Sequencing was carried out using blood. This TCR was recovered from a human donor with ulcerative colitis or Crohn's disease, or a healthy co-twin of an affected twin (not recorded which). V and J are TRBV18 and TRBJ2-7; TCRdb reports TRBD2, a call that lacks DNA to check it against. The CDR3 loop is CASSPGGDPYEQYF.